This T cell receptor (beta chain) stems from a study of spatial heterogeneity in lung cancer. A single record per CDR3 protein comes from TCRdb applying MiXCR to the 5' RACE reads. In the table there are tens of thousands of distinct CDR3 sequences, roughly 8.7% of which are singletons. This clonotype occurred a few times. The time point: sample taken at primary tumor resection. From tumor, nontumor lung or frozen PBMC, whole RNA was taken unsorted for sequencing. Sequencing used PBMCs, obtained at surgery. The receptor was isolated from a male donor with early-stage non-small cell lung cancer.

The CDR3 protein is CASSLAGAGGPETQYF. CDR3 in DNA: TGCGCCAGCAGCTTGGCCGGAGCGGGAGGGCCAGAGACCCAGTACTTC. The V and J genes are TRBV5-1 and TRBJ2-5, with 10 positions matching TRBD2. J was trimmed by 4 bases and V by 0 bases; bases with no gene match: 6. The CDR3 contains 16 residues. Germline V lookup: CDR1 SGHRS, CDR2 YFSETQ.